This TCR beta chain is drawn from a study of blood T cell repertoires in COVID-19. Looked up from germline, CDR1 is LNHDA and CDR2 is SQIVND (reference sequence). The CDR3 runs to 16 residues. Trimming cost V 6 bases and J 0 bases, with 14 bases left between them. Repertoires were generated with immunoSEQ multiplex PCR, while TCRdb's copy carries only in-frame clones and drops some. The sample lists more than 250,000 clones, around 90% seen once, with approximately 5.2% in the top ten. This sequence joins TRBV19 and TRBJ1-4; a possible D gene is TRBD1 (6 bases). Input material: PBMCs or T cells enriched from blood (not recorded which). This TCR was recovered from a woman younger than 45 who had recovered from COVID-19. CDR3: CASRSRGSATNEKLFF. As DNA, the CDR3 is TGTGCCAGTAGGTCGAGGGGGTCTGCAACTAATGAAAAACTGTTTTTT.